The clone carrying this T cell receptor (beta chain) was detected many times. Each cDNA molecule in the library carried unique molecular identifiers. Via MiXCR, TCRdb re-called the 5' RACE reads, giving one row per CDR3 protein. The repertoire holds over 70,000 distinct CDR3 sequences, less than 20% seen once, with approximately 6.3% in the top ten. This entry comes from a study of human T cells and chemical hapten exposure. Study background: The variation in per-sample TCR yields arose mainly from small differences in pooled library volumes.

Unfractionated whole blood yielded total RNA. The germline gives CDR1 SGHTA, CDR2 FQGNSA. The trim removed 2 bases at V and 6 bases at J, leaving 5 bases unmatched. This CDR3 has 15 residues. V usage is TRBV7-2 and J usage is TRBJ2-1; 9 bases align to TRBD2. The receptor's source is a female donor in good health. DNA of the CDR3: TGTGCCAGCAGCTTATCCCTAGCGGGGATCAATGAGCAGTTCTTC. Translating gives CASSLSLAGINEQFF.